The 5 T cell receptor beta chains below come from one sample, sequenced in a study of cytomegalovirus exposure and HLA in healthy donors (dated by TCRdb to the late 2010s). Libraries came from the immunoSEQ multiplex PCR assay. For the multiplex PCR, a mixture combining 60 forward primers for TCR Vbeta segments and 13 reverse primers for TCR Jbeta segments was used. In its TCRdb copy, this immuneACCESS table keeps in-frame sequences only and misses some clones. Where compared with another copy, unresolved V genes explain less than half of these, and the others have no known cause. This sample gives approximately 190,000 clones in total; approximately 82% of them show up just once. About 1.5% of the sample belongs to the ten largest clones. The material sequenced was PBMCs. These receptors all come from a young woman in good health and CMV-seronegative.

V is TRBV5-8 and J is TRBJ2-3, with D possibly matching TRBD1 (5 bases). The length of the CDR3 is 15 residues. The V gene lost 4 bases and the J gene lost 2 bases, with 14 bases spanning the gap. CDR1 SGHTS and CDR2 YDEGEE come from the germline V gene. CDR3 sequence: CASSPRGHSTDTQYF. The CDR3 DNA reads TGTGCCAGCAGCCCCCGTGGACACTCCACAGATACGCAGTATTTT. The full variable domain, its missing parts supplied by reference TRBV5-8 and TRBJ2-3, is EAGVTQSPTHLIKTRGQQATLRCSPISGHTSVYWYQQALGLGLQFLLWYDEGEERNRGNFPPRFSGRQFPNYSSELNVNALELEDSALYLCASSPRGHSTDTQYFGPGTRLTVL.

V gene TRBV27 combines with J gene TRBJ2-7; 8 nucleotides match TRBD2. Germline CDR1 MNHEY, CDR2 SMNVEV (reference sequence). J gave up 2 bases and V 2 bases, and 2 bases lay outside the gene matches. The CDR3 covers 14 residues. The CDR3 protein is CASSLRGGAYEQYF. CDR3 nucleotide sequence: TGTGCCAGCAGTTTACGGGGGGGGGCCTACGAGCAGTACTTC.

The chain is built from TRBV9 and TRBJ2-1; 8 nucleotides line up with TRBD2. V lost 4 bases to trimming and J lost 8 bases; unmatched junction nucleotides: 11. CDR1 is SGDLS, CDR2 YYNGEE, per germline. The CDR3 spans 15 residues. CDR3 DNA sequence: TGTGCCAGCAGCCCGGGGCTAGCGGGTTCCTATGAGCAGTTCTTC. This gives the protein CASSPGLAGSYEQFF.

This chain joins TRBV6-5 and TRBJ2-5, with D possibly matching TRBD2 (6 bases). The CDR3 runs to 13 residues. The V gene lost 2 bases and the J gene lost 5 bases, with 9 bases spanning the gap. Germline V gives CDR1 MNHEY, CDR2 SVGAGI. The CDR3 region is CASSYRLAETQYF. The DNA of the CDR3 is TGTGCCAGCAGTTACAGGCTAGCGGAGACCCAGTACTTC.

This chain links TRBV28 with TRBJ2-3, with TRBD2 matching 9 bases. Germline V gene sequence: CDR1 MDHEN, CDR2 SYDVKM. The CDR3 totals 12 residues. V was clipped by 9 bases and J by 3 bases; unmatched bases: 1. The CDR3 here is CASGLATDTQYF. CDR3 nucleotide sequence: TGTGCCAGTGGACTAGCGACAGATACGCAGTATTTT. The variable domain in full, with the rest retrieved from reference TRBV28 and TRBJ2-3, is DVKVTQSSRYLVKRTGEKVFLECVQDMDHENMFWYRQDPGLGLRLIYFSYDVKMKEKGDIPEGYSVSREKKERFSLILESASTNQTSMYLCASGLATDTQYFGPGTRLTVL.